Below, 9 T cell receptor beta chains from the same sample are listed, as sequenced in a study of beta chain features in type 1 diabetes (dated by TCRdb to the late 2010s). The library was generated by the immunoSEQ multiplex PCR assay. The entire amount of isolated RNA was reverse transcribed using the High Capacity cDNA Reverse Transcription Kit, so the sequenced TCRB transcripts were expressed ones. TCRdb holds this immuneACCESS table with in-frame rearrangements only. Some clones are missing; in checked studies, unresolved V genes explain under half, and the rest has no known cause. The sample includes 860,000 or so clones, with 17% observed a single time. 0.02% to 0.025% of the sample is in the top ten clones. Material for sequencing was naive CD4+ T cells from blood. Reading the label with the study, this specimen's cell subset or site is: true naive CD4+ T cells. Receptors originate from a woman under 30 in good health.

The rearrangement joins TRBV7-3 to TRBJ2-5; D remains ambiguous. Germline values: CDR1 SGHTA, CDR2 FQGTGA. This CDR3 spans 12 amino acids. V lost 5 bases and J lost 5, with 9 bases in between. CDR3 nucleotide sequence: TGTGCCAGCAGCCGAACAGCCGAGACCCAGTACTTC. Its translation is CASSRTAETQYF.

Note on this clone: Other DNA sequences in this sample translate to the same CDR3. The chain links TRBV12-5 to TRBJ2-1, with D maybe TRBD2 (5 bases). Trimming stripped 6 bases from V and 4 bases from J, with 7 bases between. This CDR3 spans 12 amino acids. Germline V gene data show CDR1 as LGHNT and CDR2 as FRNRAP. CDR3 DNA: TGTGCTAGTGGACTAGATTACAATGAGCAGTTCTTC. Amino acid sequence: CASGLDYNEQFF.

The chain couples TRBV10-3 to TRBJ1-5; D may be TRBD1 (5 bases). Per the germline V gene, CDR1 is ENHRY and CDR2 is SYGVKD. CDR3 length equals 13 residues. V gave up 3 bases and J gave up 6 bases, with 9 bases separating them. The DNA for the CDR3 is TGTGCCATCAGTGACGGGGCGATTCAGCCCCAGCATTTT. Its protein product is CAISDGAIQPQHF.

This sequence joins TRBV29-1 and TRBJ2-5, with D unclear. The germline V and J ends were trimmed by 7 bases and 4 bases, with 13 bases remaining between them. The CDR3 totals 12 residues. Germline assignment: CDR1 SQVTM and CDR2 ANQGSEA. The CDR3 sequence: CSGKGYGETQYF. The CDR3 nucleotides read TGCAGCGGGAAGGGATACGGAGAGACCCAGTACTTC.

V is TRBV5-1 and J is TRBJ2-3, with 9 bases aligning to TRBD2. The CDR3 runs to 17 residues. V shed 4 bases and J 0 bases; nucleotides not matched to a gene: 9. Looked up from germline, CDR1 is SGHRS and CDR2 is YFSETQ. The CDR3 nucleotides are TGCGCCAGCAGCACGCAAACCACTAGCGGGAGCACAGATACGCAGTATTTT. Its protein is CASSTQTTSGSTDTQYF.

The chain has TRBV5-4 and TRBJ1-2; D may be TRBD1 (6 bases). The CDR3 is 15 amino acids. The V and J ends lost 3 bases and 4 bases respectively, with 16 bases between them. Looked up from germline, CDR1 is SGHNT and CDR2 is YYREEE (reference sequence). CDR3 loop: CASSSAGALSYGYTF. The CDR3 bases are TGTGCCAGCAGCTCGGCGGGGGCCCTCAGCTATGGCTACACCTTC.

Only a few counts were recorded for this clone. J is TRBJ2-7 and V is TRBV7-9; 7 nucleotides line up with TRBD1. The CDR3 covers 15 residues. J was trimmed by 3 bases and V by 1 base; bases with no gene match: 6. Germline V gene data show CDR1 as SEHNR and CDR2 as FQNEAQ (reference sequence). The CDR3 spells CASSLGSGTDYEQYF. In nucleotides, the CDR3 is TGTGCCAGCAGCTTAGGTAGTGGGACAGACTACGAGCAGTACTTC. Supplemented by reference TRBV7-9 and TRBJ2-7, the full variable domain reads DTGVSQNPRHKITKRGQNVTFRCDPISEHNRLYWYRQTLGQGPEFLTYFQNEAQLEKSRLLSDRFSAERPKGSFSTLEIQRTEQGDSAMYLCASSLGSGTDYEQYFGPGTRLTVT.

The chain has TRBV4-2 and TRBJ2-2; D assignment may be TRBD1 or TRBD2 (6 bases each). Germline V gene data show CDR1 as LGHNA and CDR2 as YNFKEQ. Trimming stripped 4 bases from V and 7 bases from J, with 16 bases between. The CDR3 totals 15 residues. In DNA form, the CDR3 reads TGTGCCAGCAGCCCCCGAGGGGGGACCATCGGGGAGCTGTTTTTT. Translated, it gives CASSPRGGTIGELFF.

This chain connects TRBV9 to TRBJ2-1; 7 nucleotides match TRBD2. Germline loops: CDR1 SGDLS, CDR2 YYNGEE. This CDR3 has 15 residues. The J segment lost 3 bases and the V segment lost 3 bases, leaving 6 bases of the junction unmatched. The CDR3 DNA follows: TGTGCCAGCAGCGAGGGCGGGAGCAACTACAATGAGCAGTTCTTC. Amino acids: CASSEGGSNYNEQFF. Using reference TRBV9 and TRBJ2-1 for the parts outside the CDR3, the full variable domain is DSGVTQTPKHLITATGQRVTLRCSPRSGDLSVYWYQQSLDQGLQFLIQYYNGEERAKGNILERFSAQQFPDLHSELNLSSLELGDSALYFCASSEGGSNYNEQFFGPGTRLTVL.